The present TCR beta chain was sequenced within a study of T cell changes during pregnancy in multiple sclerosis. Assay: immunoSEQ multiplex PCR; the TCRdb copy retains only in-frame clones and omits some. The data show approximately 53,000 clones, 90% to 95% seen once. In germline, CDR1 is SGHRS, CDR2 YFSETQ. Trimming removed 4 bases from V and 5 bases from J, with 21 bases in between. The CDR3 runs to 16 residues. The V and J genes are TRBV5-1 and TRBJ1-1; TRBD1 is a possible D gene (6 bases). This clonotype originated in a female donor with multiple sclerosis, enrolled in a pregnancy study. Sequenced material: CD4+ T cells from peripheral blood mononuclear cells, taken before pregnancy. The CDR3 here is CASSGGGGRRRTEAFF. The CDR3 DNA follows: TGCGCCAGCAGCGGGGGCGGGGGGCGCCGGAGAACTGAAGCTTTCTTT.